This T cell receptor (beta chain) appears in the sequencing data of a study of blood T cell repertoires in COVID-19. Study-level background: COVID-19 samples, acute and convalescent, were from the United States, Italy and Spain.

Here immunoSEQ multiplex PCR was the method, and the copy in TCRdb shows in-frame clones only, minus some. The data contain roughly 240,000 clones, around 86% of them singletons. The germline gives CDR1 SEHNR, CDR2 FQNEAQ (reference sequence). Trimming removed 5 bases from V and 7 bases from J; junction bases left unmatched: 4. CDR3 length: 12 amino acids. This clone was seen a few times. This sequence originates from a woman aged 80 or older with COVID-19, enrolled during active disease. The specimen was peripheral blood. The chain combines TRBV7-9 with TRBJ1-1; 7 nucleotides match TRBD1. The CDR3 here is CASSRQGFEAFF. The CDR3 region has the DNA TGTGCCAGCAGCCGACAGGGATTTGAAGCTTTCTTT.